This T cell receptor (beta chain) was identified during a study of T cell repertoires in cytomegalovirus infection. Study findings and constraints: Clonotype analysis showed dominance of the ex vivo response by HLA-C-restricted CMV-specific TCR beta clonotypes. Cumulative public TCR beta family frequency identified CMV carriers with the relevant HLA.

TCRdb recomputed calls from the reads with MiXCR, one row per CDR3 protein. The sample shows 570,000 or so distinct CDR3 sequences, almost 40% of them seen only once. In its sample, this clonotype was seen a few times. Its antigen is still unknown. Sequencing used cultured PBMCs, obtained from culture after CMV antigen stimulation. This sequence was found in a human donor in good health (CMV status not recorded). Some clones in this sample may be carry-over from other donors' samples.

The CDR3 reads CASSLASGTNPTDTQYF. CDR3 DNA: TGTGCCAGCAGCTTAGCGTCAGGGACGAACCCCACAGATACGCAGTATTTT. This chain links TRBV7-2 with TRBJ2-3; D tentatively fits TRBD1 or TRBD2 (5 bases each). Germline V CDR1 and CDR2: SGHTA, FQGNSA. This CDR3 comprises 17 residues. V was trimmed by 0 bases and J by 2 bases, leaving 15 bases between them.